This TCR beta chain comes out of a study of blood T cell repertoires in COVID-19. Overall study: Whether acute or convalescent, the COVID-19 samples came from the United States, Italy and Spain. The cDNA or gDNA used as material had been derived from T cells, B-cell-depleted T cells, or PBMCs.

The CDR3 sequence is 15 residues long. The V gene end was trimmed by 2 bases and the J gene end by 1 base; junction bases not matched to a gene: 3. The germline gives CDR1 MNHEY, CDR2 SVGAGI. Per the authors' pipeline: Estimation of nucleated cell counts relied on the amplification of reference gene primers. Measured with immunoSEQ multiplex PCR; TCRdb has only the in-frame clones, and not every one. The D gene and trimming were derived from the DNA, and the V and J assignments and clone size from that table. The sample yields around 220,000 clones, over 75% seen once. The sequence came from a woman aged 40 to 50 who had recovered from COVID-19. Specimen: peripheral blood. This rearrangement joins TRBV6-5 to TRBJ1-1; 8 bases fit TRBD1. CDR3 loop: CASSYGQGANTEAFF. The CDR3 DNA follows: TGTGCCAGCAGTTACGGACAGGGTGCGAACACTGAAGCTTTCTTT.